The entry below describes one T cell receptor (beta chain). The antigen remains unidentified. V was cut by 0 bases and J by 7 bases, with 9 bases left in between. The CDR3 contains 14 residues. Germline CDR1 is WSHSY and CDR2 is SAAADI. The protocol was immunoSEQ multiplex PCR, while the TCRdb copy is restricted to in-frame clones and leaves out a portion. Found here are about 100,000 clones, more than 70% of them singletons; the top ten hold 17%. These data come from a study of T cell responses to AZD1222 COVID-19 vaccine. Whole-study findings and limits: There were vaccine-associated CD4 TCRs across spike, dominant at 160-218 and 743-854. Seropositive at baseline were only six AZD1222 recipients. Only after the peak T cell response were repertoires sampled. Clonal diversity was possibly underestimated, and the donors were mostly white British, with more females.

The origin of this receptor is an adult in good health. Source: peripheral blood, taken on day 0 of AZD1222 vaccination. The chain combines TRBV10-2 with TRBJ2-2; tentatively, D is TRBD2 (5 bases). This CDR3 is CASSESRGGGELFF. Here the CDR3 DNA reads TGCGCCAGCAGTGAGTCGAGAGGAGGCGGGGAGCTGTTTTTT.